What follows are 4 T cell receptor beta chains derived from one specimen sequenced in a study of cytomegalovirus exposure and HLA in healthy donors. The study ran its PCR with 60 Vbeta and 13 Jbeta primers. Repertoires were generated with immunoSEQ multiplex PCR, while TCRdb's copy carries only in-frame clones and drops some. Its listing shows approximately 58,000 clones. Material: PBMCs. All receptors come from a woman between 45 and 60 years old in good health and CMV-seropositive.

The chain links TRBV19 to TRBJ2-6; D is possibly TRBD2 (7 bases). This CDR3 has 18 residues. CDR1 and CDR2 from the germline V gene are LNHDA and SQIVND (reference sequence). Trimming left V 3 bases short and J 0 bases short, with 15 bases between. The CDR3 sequence: CASSMWAGASSGANVLTF. The CDR3 DNA follows: TGTGCCAGTAGTATGTGGGCGGGGGCAAGCTCTGGGGCCAACGTCCTGACTTTC.

The chain carries TRBV19 and TRBJ2-1; 10 bases align to TRBD2. The CDR3 totals 15 residues. V was pared by 2 bases and J by 4 bases, with 2 bases of the junction left unmatched. Germline V gene data show CDR1 as LNHDA and CDR2 as SQIVND (reference sequence). The CDR3 region is CASSITAGGYNEQFF. The CDR3 nucleotides are TGTGCCAGTAGTATAACAGCGGGAGGGTACAATGAGCAGTTCTTC.

The J gene is TRBJ1-1, the V gene TRBV18, with 8 bases aligning to TRBD1. The germline V gene encodes CDR1 KGHSH and CDR2 LQKENI. With 3 bases clipped from V and 1 base from J, the junction kept 4 bases outside the gene matches. There are 15 residues in the CDR3. The chain's CDR3 is CASSPSGTGNTEAFF. CDR3 in DNA: TGTGCCAGCTCACCCTCCGGGACAGGGAACACTGAAGCTTTCTTT. The complete variable domain, with remaining parts taken from reference TRBV18 and TRBJ1-1, reads NAGVMQNPRHLVRRRGQEARLRCSPMKGHSHVYWYRQLPEEGLKFMVYLQKENIIDESGMPKERFSAEFPKEGPSILRIQQVVRGDSAAYFCASSPSGTGNTEAFFGQGTRLTVV.

The V call is TRBV4-2, the J call TRBJ1-1, with 7 positions matching TRBD1. The germline V gene encodes CDR1 LGHNA and CDR2 YNFKEQ. CDR3 length equals 15 residues. V dropped 0 bases and J dropped 6; count of bases not matched to a gene: 7. DNA of the CDR3: TGTGCCAGCAGCCAAGATGGAACAGGGGTCTCTGAAGCTTTCTTT. It codes for CASSQDGTGVSEAFF.